These T cell receptor beta chains were read from a single sample in a study of blood T cells in healthy people across ages. TCRdb analysed the 5' RACE reads with MiXCR anew, one entry per CDR3 protein. The data hold 700,000 to 950,000 distinct CDR3 sequences, with 58% observed a single time. The sequenced material came from blood. These receptors were obtained from a man aged 30 to 45 in good health. Each CDR3 is given with its conserved first and last residue. The size of a clone is reported for some rows only, either as once, few or many, or as a class for expanded clones.

clone_size v_call cdr3_aa
. TRBV3-1 CASTGGETQYF
. TRBV13 CASSFRSGAPLKQYF
. TRBV12-3/TRBV12-4 CASSFSNTEAFF
. TRBV29-1 CSVAASGVNEQFF
once TRBV9 CASSTGTGHEQYF
. TRBV2 CASSEQITGANVLTF
. TRBV7-2 CASSLRAGEVTEAFF
once TRBV6-2/TRBV6-3 CASSLGLTGDIQYF
many TRBV2 CASSLQGNEQYF
. TRBV5-1 CASSLAHDGLNEQFF
. TRBV20-1 CSASEKKGVVDTQYF
few TRBV6-5 CASRETWGTEAFF
. TRBV20-1 CSASPGTFSSYEQYF
. TRBV20-1 CSAPRGHQGDTQYF
few TRBV20-1 CSAMTSGIDTQYF
few TRBV6-2/TRBV6-3 CASRTSGRLGETQYF
. TRBV29-1 CSVRWGSGSETQYF
. TRBV7-2 CASSERQGRQPQHF
few TRBV7-2 CASSKREAGLAYYEQYF
. TRBV28 CASSGAESIAKNIQYF
. TRBV20-1 CSAKEGGNTEAFF
once TRBV14 CASSQGGTPVGNEQFF
. TRBV9 CASSKTGTVQAYEQYF
. TRBV28 CAGSLVDSYEQYF
. TRBV28 CASSLAGGSWSYEQYF
once TRBV12-3/TRBV12-4 CASSLSLAGIYNEQFF
. TRBV2 CASSENRDPYNEQFF
. TRBV2 CASSLRSGSGNEQYF
few TRBV12-5 CASGYQANTEAFF
. TRBV12-3/TRBV12-4 CASSFGGGISPLHF
. TRBV4-3 CASSQEPAGNTDTQYF
. TRBV7-8 CASSLAQSRQGVFRDYQYNEQFF
. TRBV20-1 CSARGLAGTDTQYF
once TRBV5-5 CASGQGATGELFF
few TRBV7-9 CASSLQGGYSPLHF
few TRBV7-8 CASSLSWVDTQYF
few TRBV6-2/TRBV6-3 CASSNGLPNEQYF
. TRBV5-1 CASSLGTGSGIDTQYF
. TRBV2 CASTWTGSSYGYTF
. TRBV7-2 CASSCRRDDEQFF
. TRBV7-8 CASSVAPDEQFF
. TRBV12-3/TRBV12-4 CASSLRATNEKLFF
. TRBV2 CASGTSMTGELFF
few TRBV7-2 CASSLALGLQFF
few TRBV7-2 CASSLYSESEQYF
. TRBV28 CASSLGGLGGTDTQYF
. TRBV29-1 CSVRERIYEQYF
once TRBV14 CASSPFSGDVGEQFF
. TRBV9 CASSATTSGTTDTQYF
few TRBV20-1 CSARAVTQETQYF
. TRBV7-9 CASSLGTSGGFSSYEQYF
. TRBV9 CASSERGFQETQYF
. TRBV20-1 CSARQAFTDTQYF
. TRBV6-2/TRBV6-3 CASSQRRAGVDNEQFF
. TRBV27 CASSPVGGEGYEQYF
. TRBV12-3/TRBV12-4 CASTRRVFVGQPNTEAFF
. TRBV20-1 CSAPERTSVGGQFF
many TRBV5-1 CASSLGLDNTGELFF
. TRBV7-9 CASSPKDRGTYEQYF